This TCR beta chain was obtained from a study of patients and donors after allogeneic stem cell transplantation. This clonotype was seen repeatedly, ten times or more. In TCRdb, the RT-PCR reads were re-called with MiXCR into one record per CDR3 protein. The sample lists 400,000 to 450,000 distinct CDR3 sequences, 16% occurring once. Trimming took 5 bases from V and 3 from J, leaving 13 bases between them. The CDR3 extends over 15 amino acids. Germline CDR1 SEHNR, CDR2 FQNEAQ (reference sequence). The origin of this receptor is a human donor who was either an allogeneic HSCT recipient or a stem cell or donor lymphocyte infusion donor (not recorded which). It is not recorded whose cells these are; they may come from a transplant donor. V is TRBV7-9 and J is TRBJ2-2; D is perhaps TRBD1 (5 bases). The specimen sequenced was blood, either unsorted or a sorted T cell fraction (not recorded which). This chain's CDR3 is CASSRIQADTGELFF. CDR3 DNA sequence: TGTGCCAGCAGCAGAATACAGGCGGACACCGGGGAGCTGTTTTTT.